These 14 T cell receptor beta chains came from one sample sequenced in a study of beta chain features in type 1 diabetes. The entirety of the isolated RNA underwent reverse transcription, so expressed TCRB transcripts were sequenced. TCRdb keeps only in-frame clones here, not all; method: immunoSEQ multiplex PCR. The table lists 140,000 or so clones, about a tenth of them singletons, with about 0.61% in the top ten. Sample: central memory CD4+ T cells from blood. Receptors originate from a man between 18 and 35 years old in good health.

V usage is TRBV21-1 and J usage is TRBJ2-7; TRBD1 is the table's D call, not checked against the DNA. TRBV21-1 is a recognized pseudogene. This CDR3 is built from 14 residues. As DNA, the CDR3 is TGTGCCAGCAGCAAAGGGCAGGGGTCCCACGAGCAGTACTTC. Its translation is CASSKGQGSHEQYF.

This clone has only a few counts. The chain has TRBV9 and TRBJ2-7; tentative D call: TRBD1 (6 bases). V was trimmed by 4 bases and J by 5 bases, leaving 19 bases between them. This CDR3 region has 15 residues. Germline CDR1 reads SGDLS; CDR2 reads YYNGEE. The CDR3 DNA reads as TGTGCCAGCAGCCCTCGACAGGAACCCATCCACGAGCAGTACTTC. Amino acid sequence: CASSPRQEPIHEQYF.

This clone appeared a few times. The rearrangement joins TRBV18 to TRBJ1-6; possible D gene TRBD1, 6 bases. There are 17 residues in the CDR3. Germline V lookup: CDR1 KGHSH, CDR2 LQKENI. Trimming took off 4 bases at V and 0 bases at J, with 13 bases between the two ends. The CDR3 is CASSQQGESSYNSPLHF. In DNA, the CDR3 is TGTGCCAGCTCACAACAGGGAGAAAGCTCCTATAATTCACCCCTCCACTTT.

This clone has just a few counts. The J gene is TRBJ2-3, the V gene TRBV27; maybe TRBD2 (5 bases). The V gene's germline CDR1 is MNHEY and CDR2 SMNVEV (reference sequence). CDR3 size: 14 residues. Trimming took off 5 bases at V and 1 base at J, with 10 bases between the two ends. As DNA, the CDR3 is TGTGCCAGCAGTCCGCGGGTTGGCACAGATACGCAGTATTTT. The encoded protein is CASSPRVGTDTQYF.

This chain uses TRBV5-4 with TRBJ1-2; tentative D call: TRBD1 (6 bases). The CDR3 is 13 amino acids. The germline V gene encodes CDR1 SGHNT and CDR2 YYREEE (reference sequence). Trimming took 0 bases from V and 6 from J, leaving 9 bases between them. CDR3 in DNA: TGTGCCAGCAGCTTGGCAGGGGTGGATGGCTACACCTTC. Translated: CASSLAGVDGYTF.

The chain joins TRBV18 to TRBJ1-4; 7 positions agree with TRBD1. This CDR3 has 15 amino acids. V was clipped by 6 bases and J by 8 bases; unmatched bases: 12. Germline V gene data show CDR1 as KGHSH and CDR2 as LQKENI. Here the CDR3 DNA reads TGTGCCAGCTCTGTGACTGACAGGGTAGGGGAAAAACTGTTTTTT. Translation gives CASSVTDRVGEKLFF.

This clone has more than one count but fewer than ten. The DNA of the CDR3 is TGTGCCAGCAGCTTTGACGGGAAAGAGACCCAGTACTTC. Translated: CASSFDGKETQYF. The V and J genes are TRBV7-4 and TRBJ2-5; D perhaps matches TRBD2 (5 bases). The V end lost 3 bases, the J end lost 3 bases, and 8 bases lay between the germline ends. Germline lookup yields CDR1 SGHVT and CDR2 SQSDAQ. The CDR3 runs to 13 residues.

This clone appeared many times. The rearrangement joins TRBV9 to TRBJ2-7, with D perhaps TRBD1 (6 bases). The V end was cut by 3 bases, the J end by 5 bases, with 18 bases between. The CDR3 covers 15 residues. Per the germline V gene, CDR1 is SGDLS and CDR2 is YYNGEE. CDR3 in DNA: TGTGCCAGCAGCGCGCTCGAAGCAGGGGACCACGAGCAGTACTTC. This translates into CASSALEAGDHEQYF.

This clone was seen more than once but under ten times. V and J are TRBV7-2 and TRBJ2-7; 10 bases are shared with TRBD2. V dropped 1 base and J dropped 3; count of bases not matched to a gene: 6. The CDR3 runs 16 residues. The V gene's germline CDR1 is SGHTA and CDR2 FQGNSA. The CDR3, as DNA: TGTGCCAGCAGCTTAGTAGCGGGGGGCCCGCTCTACGAGCAGTACTTC. It encodes CASSLVAGGPLYEQYF.

This chain links TRBV7-2 with TRBJ2-3; TRBD2 matches at 8 bases. This CDR3 region has 16 residues. The V gene's germline CDR1 is SGHTA and CDR2 FQGNSA. J lost 4 bases, V lost 2 bases, and 8 bases had no gene match. The CDR3 reads CASSLTGGAVADTQYF. The CDR3 DNA reads TGTGCCAGCAGCTTAACCGGGGGGGCGGTAGCAGATACGCAGTATTTT.

The rearrangement uses TRBV7-8 and TRBJ2-7; TRBD2 matches 9 bases. This CDR3 has 15 residues. The V gene end was trimmed by 4 bases and the J gene end by 6 bases; junction bases not matched to a gene: 10. Germline V gene lookup returns CDR1 SGHVS and CDR2 FQNEAQ. CDR3 bases: TGTGCCAGCAGCTCTAGCGGGGTCGTCCGAGGCGAGCAGTACTTC. Its translation is CASSSSGVVRGEQYF.

The chain combines TRBV7-9 with TRBJ2-5; TRBD1 matches at 9 bases. The V and J ends lost 5 bases and 5 bases, in that order; junction bases with no gene match: 9. The germline V gene has CDR1 SEHNR and CDR2 FQNEAQ (reference sequence). This CDR3 region has 15 residues. CDR3 amino acids: CASSPSGTGIETQYF. CDR3 nucleotide sequence: TGTGCCAGCAGCCCGAGCGGGACAGGGATCGAGACCCAGTACTTC.

The V call is TRBV18, the J call TRBJ2-1; 9 nucleotides line up with TRBD1. Germline CDR1 is KGHSH and CDR2 is LQKENI. V lost 3 bases to trimming and J lost 5 bases; unmatched junction nucleotides: 8. The CDR3 covers 16 residues. The CDR3 DNA reads as TGTGCCAGCTCACCTAATTCCGGGACAGGGAACAATGAGCAGTTCTTC. Translating it yields CASSPNSGTGNNEQFF.

The gene calls are TRBV2 and TRBJ1-5; D gene ambiguous. CDR3 size: 15 residues. Germline CDR1 SNHLY, CDR2 FYNNEI. The V and J ends lost 6 bases and 1 base respectively, with 13 bases between them. Here the CDR3 DNA reads TGTGCCAGCAGGTCGGGGAAACCAAGCAATCAGCCCCAGCATTTT. This codes for CASRSGKPSNQPQHF.